The clone carrying this TCR beta chain was observed many times. Its specificity is not known. Scientists made TCR beta libraries using quantitative 5'-RACE with molecular barcodes. TCRdb analysed the 5' RACE reads with MiXCR anew, one entry per CDR3 protein. This table holds hundreds of thousands of distinct CDR3 sequences, 25% to 30% found once. The CDR3 is made up of 12 amino acids. V lost 0 bases and J 7 bases, leaving 10 bases between the germline ends. CDR1 and CDR2 (germline): DFQATT, SNEGSKA (reference sequence). This sample stems from a study of CD8 T cells in ankylosing spondylitis. Notes on the study in general: Past studies reported some motif variants in reactive arthritis synovial fluid and blood. Reported data indicate significant enrichment of disease-linked clones within matched ankylosing spondylitis synovial fluid. In ankylosing spondylitis blood, a motif of several highly homologous TCR beta variants appeared characteristic.

The specimen sequenced was blood, either unsorted or a sorted T cell fraction (not recorded which). The clonotype comes from a male donor with ankylosing spondylitis. The chain combines TRBV20-1 with TRBJ2-7; D is perhaps TRBD2 (5 bases). CDR3 in DNA: TGCAGTGCTAGAGATCAGAAGCGGGAGCAGTACTTC. Translating it yields CSARDQKREQYF.